This T cell receptor (beta chain) emerged from a study of T cell responses to AZD1222 COVID-19 vaccine. This clone was detected only once. The antigen is undetermined. The germline V gene encodes CDR1 ENHRY and CDR2 SYGVKD. This CDR3 is built from 15 residues. Trimming removed 5 bases from V and 5 bases from J; junction bases left unmatched: 8. The method was immunoSEQ multiplex PCR; TCRdb's version includes in-frame clones alone and lacks a portion of them. This table has some 130,000 clones, roughly 90% appearing once. Study-level findings and limits: Distributed over spike, vaccine-associated CD4 TCRs predominated at 160-218 and 743-854.

The sequence came from an adult in good health. The rearrangement links TRBV10-3 to TRBJ1-4, with 7 bases lining up with TRBD1. The material sequenced was peripheral blood, taken on day 0 of AZD1222 vaccination. For the CDR3, the DNA is TGTGCCATCAGTCCCCAGGGGGGAGGAAATGAAAAACTGTTTTTT. As protein: CAISPQGGGNEKLFF.